This TCR beta chain was profiled in a study of T-cell reconstitution after alpha-beta-depleted transplantation in children. Broader study findings: Some patients owed their high day-60 TCRbeta diversity to surviving recipient T cells and thymic progenitors. At around two months after transplant, the alpha-beta T cells were reportedly derived from several hundred expanded clones that came from non-depleted graft cells. Most T-cell counts and diversity one year after the transplant came from T cells that were newly produced.

CDR1 is SGHAT, CDR2 FQNNGV, per germline. Trimming removed 1 base from V and 6 bases from J; junction bases left unmatched: 4. The CDR3 runs to 15 residues. This clonotype was observed many times. What it binds is not known. Unique molecular identifiers were used to barcode this TCRbeta library. In TCRdb, the PCR reads were re-called with MiXCR into one record per CDR3 protein. This table has approximately 490,000 distinct CDR3 sequences, 10% to 13% appearing once. This sequence originates from a child aged 2 to 10 with inherited bone marrow failure, due to receive a stem cell transplant. This specimen was PBMCs, taken before TCRalphabeta/CD19-depleted stem cell transplant. The chain combines TRBV11-2 with TRBJ1-5; 9 bases fit TRBD1. In nucleotides, the CDR3 is TGTGCCAGCAGCTTAGGGACAGGGGAGAGTCAGCCCCAGCATTTT. Translation: CASSLGTGESQPQHF.